This TCR beta chain was found in a study of T cell responses to AZD1222 COVID-19 vaccine. Looked up from germline, CDR1 is KGHSH and CDR2 is LQKENI. CDR3 length equals 17 residues. The germline V and J ends were trimmed by 3 bases and 0 bases, with 14 bases remaining between them. Profiled with immunoSEQ multiplex PCR; TCRdb holds only in-frame clones, not every one. Among 85,000 or so clones listed, 85% to 95% were seen once. The input for sequencing was peripheral blood, taken 28 days after the second AZD1222 dose. The clonotype originates from an adult who received the AZD1222 COVID-19 vaccine. V is TRBV18 and J is TRBJ1-4, with D maybe TRBD1 (6 bases). CDR3 in DNA: TGTGCCAGCTCACCTCCGGGGGGCCGAACAACTAATGAAAAACTGTTTTTT. Translated, it gives CASSPPGGRTTNEKLFF.